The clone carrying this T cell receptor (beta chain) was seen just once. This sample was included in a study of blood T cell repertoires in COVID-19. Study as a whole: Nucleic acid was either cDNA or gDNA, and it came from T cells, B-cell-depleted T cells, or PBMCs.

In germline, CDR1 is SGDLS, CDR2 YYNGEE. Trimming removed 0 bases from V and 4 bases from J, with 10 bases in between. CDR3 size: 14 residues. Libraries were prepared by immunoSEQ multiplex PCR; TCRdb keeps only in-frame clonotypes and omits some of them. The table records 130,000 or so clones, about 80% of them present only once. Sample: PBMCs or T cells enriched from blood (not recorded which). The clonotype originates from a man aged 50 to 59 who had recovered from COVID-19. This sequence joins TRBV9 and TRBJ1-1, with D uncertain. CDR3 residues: CASSVDEVRTEAFF. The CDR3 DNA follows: TGTGCCAGCAGCGTAGACGAGGTTCGCACTGAAGCTTTCTTT.